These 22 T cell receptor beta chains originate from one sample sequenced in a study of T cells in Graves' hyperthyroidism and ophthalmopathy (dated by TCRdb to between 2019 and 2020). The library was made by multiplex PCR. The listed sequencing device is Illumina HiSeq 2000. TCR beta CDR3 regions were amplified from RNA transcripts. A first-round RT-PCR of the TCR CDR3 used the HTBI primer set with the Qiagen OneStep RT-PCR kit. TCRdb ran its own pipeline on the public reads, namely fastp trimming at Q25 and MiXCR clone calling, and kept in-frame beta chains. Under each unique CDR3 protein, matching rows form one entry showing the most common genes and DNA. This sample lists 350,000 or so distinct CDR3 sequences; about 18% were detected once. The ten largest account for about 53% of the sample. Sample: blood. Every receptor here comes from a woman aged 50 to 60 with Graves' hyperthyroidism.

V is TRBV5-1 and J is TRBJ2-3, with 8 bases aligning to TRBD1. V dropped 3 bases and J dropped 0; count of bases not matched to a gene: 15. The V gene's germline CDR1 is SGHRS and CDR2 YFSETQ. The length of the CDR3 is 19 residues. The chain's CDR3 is CASSSTGAVERTSTDTQYF. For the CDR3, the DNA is TGCGCCAGCAGCTCGACAGGGGCGGTCGAAAGGACTAGCACAGATACGCAGTATTTT.

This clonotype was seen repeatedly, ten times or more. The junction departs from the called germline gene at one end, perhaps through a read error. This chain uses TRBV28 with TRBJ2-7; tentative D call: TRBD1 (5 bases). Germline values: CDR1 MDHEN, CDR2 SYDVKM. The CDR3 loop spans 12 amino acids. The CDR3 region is CASSPRGYGQYF. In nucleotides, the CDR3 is TGTGCCAGCAGTCCAAGGGGTTACGGGCAGTACTTC. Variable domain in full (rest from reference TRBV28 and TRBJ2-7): DVKVTQSSRYLVKRTGEKVFLECVQDMDHENMFWYRQDPGLGLRLIYFSYDVKMKEKGDIPEGYSVSREKKERFSLILESASTNQTSMYLCASSPRGYGQYFGPGTRLTVT.

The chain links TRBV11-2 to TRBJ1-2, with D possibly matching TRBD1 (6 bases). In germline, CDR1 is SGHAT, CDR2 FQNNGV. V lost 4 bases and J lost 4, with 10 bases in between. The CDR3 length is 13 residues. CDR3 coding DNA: TGTGCCAGCAGCTCTACAGGGACCTATGGCTACACCTTC. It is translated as CASSSTGTYGYTF.

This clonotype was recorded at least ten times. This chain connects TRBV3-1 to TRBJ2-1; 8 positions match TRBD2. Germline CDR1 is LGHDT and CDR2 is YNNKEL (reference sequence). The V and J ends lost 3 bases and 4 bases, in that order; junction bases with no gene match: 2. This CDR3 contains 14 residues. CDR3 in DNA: TGTGCCAGCAGCCAGACTAGCGCATACAATGAGCAGTTCTTC. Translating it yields CASSQTSAYNEQFF.

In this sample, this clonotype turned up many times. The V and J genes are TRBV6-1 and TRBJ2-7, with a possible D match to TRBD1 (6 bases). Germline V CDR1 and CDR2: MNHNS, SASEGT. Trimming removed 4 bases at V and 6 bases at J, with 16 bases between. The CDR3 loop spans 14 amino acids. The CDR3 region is CASSVAGVHLEQYF. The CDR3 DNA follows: TGTGCCAGCAGTGTAGCAGGGGTTCATCTCGAGCAGTACTTC.

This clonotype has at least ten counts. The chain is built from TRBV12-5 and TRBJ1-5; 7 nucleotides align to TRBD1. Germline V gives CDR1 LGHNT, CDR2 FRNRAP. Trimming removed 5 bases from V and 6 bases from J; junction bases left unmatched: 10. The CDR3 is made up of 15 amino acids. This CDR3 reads CASGIGTAWSQPQHF. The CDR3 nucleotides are TGTGCTAGTGGTATCGGGACAGCGTGGAGTCAGCCCCAGCATTTT.

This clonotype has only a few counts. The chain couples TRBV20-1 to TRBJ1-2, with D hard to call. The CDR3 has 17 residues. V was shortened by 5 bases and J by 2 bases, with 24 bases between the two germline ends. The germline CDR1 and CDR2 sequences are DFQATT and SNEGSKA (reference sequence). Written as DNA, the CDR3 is TGCAGTGCTCCATGGACGGAATCTGTAAAGGAAAACTATGGCTACACCTTC. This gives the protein CSAPWTESVKENYGYTF.

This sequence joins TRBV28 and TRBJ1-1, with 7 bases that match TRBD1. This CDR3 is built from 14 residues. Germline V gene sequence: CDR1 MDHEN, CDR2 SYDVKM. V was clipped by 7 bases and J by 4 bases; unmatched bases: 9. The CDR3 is CASINRGWFTEAFF. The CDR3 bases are TGTGCCAGCATCAACAGGGGTTGGTTCACTGAAGCTTTCTTT.

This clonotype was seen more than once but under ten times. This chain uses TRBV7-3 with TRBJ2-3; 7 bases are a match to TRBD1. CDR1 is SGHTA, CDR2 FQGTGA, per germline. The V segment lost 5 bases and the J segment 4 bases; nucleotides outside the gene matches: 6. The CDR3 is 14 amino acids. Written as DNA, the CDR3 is TGTGCCAGCAGCCCCGGACAGGCCCCAGATACGCAGTATTTT. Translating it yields CASSPGQAPDTQYF.

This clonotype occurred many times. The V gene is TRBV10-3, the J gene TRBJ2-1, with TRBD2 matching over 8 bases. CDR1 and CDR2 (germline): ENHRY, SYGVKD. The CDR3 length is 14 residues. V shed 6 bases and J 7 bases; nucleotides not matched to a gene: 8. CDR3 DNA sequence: TGTGCCATCAGCCCGGGACTAGGAGGTAATGAGCAGTTCTTC. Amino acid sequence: CAISPGLGGNEQFF.

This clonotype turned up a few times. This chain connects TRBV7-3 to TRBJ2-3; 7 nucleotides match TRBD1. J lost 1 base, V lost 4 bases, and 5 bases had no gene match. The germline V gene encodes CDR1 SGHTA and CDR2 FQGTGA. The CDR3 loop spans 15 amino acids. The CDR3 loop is CASSSDRDGTDTQYF. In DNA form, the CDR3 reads TGTGCCAGCAGCTCCGACAGGGATGGCACAGATACGCAGTATTTT.

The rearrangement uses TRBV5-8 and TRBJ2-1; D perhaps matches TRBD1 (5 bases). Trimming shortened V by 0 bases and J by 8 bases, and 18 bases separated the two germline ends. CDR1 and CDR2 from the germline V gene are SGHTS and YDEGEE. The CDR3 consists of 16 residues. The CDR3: CASSLVIGDSTHEQFF. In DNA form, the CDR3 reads TGTGCCAGCAGCTTGGTAATAGGGGATTCCACCCATGAGCAGTTCTTC. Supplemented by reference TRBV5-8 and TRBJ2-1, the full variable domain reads EAGVTQSPTHLIKTRGQQATLRCSPISGHTSVYWYQQALGLGLQFLLWYDEGEERNRGNFPPRFSGRQFPNYSSELNVNALELEDSALYLCASSLVIGDSTHEQFFGPGTRLTVL.

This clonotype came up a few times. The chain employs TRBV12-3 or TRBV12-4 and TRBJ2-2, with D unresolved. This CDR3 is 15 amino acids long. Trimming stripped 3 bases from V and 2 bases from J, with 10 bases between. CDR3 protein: CASSFRLENTGELFF. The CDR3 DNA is TGTGCCAGCAGTTTCCGACTGGAAAACACCGGGGAGCTGTTTTTT.

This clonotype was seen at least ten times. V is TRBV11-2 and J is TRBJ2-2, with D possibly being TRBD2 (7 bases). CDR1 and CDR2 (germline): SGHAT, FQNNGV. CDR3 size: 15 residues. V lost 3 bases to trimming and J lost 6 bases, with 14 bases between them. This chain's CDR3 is CASSLGGPGAGELFF. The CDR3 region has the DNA TGTGCCAGCAGCTTGGGGGGGCCAGGAGCCGGGGAGCTGTTTTTT.

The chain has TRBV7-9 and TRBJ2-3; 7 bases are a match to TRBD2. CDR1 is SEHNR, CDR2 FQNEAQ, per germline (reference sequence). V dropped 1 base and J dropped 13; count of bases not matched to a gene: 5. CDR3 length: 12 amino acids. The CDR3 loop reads CASSLERDNKYF. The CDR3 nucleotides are TGTGCCAGCAGCTTAGAGCGGGATAATAAGTATTTT.

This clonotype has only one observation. This CDR3 is CASSFQQGNTGELFF. CDR3 DNA: TGCGCCAGCAGTTTTCAGCAGGGGAACACCGGGGAGCTGTTTTTT. The chain joins TRBV5-1 to TRBJ2-2; tentatively, D is TRBD1 (5 bases). The CDR3 is 15 amino acids. Trimming left V 5 bases short and J 1 base short, with 12 bases between. Per germline, CDR1 SGHRS and CDR2 YFSETQ. Drawing the rest from reference TRBV5-1 and TRBJ2-2, the complete variable domain is KAGVTQTPRYLIKTRGQQVTLSCSPISGHRSVSWYQQTPGQGLQFLFEYFSETQRNKGNFPGRFSGRQFSNSRSEMNVSTLELGDSALYLCASSFQQGNTGELFFGEGSRLTVL.

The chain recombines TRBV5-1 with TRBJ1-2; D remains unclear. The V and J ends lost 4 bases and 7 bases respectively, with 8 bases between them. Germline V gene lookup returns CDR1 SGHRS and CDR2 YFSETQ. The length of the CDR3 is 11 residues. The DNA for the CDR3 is TGCGCCAGCAGCCCGGGTGCTGGCTACACCTTC. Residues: CASSPGAGYTF.

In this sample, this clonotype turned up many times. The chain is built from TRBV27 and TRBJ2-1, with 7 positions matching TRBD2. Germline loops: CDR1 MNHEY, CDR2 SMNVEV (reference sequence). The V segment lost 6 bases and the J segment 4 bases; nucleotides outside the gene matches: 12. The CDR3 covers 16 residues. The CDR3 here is CASSNRVAGDYNEQFF. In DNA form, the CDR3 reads TGTGCCAGCAGCAACCGGGTTGCGGGGGATTACAATGAGCAGTTCTTC.

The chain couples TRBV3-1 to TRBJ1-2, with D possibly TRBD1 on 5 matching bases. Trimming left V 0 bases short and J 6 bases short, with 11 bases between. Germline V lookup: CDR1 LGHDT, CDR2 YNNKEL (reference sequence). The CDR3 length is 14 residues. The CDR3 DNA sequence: TGTGCCAGCAGCCAAGAAGGGGAGAAACATGGCTACACCTTC. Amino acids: CASSQEGEKHGYTF.

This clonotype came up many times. The DNA of the CDR3 is TGTGCCAGCTCACCCTCGGGTAGGGTCGGAGAGACCCAGTACTTC. It specifies CASSPSGRVGETQYF. The rearrangement uses TRBV18 and TRBJ2-5; no reliable D call. The CDR3 runs to 15 residues. Trimming stripped 3 bases from V and 4 bases from J, with 15 bases between. CDR1 and CDR2 (germline): KGHSH, LQKENI.

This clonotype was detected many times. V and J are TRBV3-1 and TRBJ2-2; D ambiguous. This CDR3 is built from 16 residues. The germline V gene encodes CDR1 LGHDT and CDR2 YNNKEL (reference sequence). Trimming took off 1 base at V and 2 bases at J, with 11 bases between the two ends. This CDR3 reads CASSQGVTVNTGELFF. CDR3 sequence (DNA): TGTGCCAGCAGCCAAGGGGTGACCGTAAACACCGGGGAGCTGTTTTTT.

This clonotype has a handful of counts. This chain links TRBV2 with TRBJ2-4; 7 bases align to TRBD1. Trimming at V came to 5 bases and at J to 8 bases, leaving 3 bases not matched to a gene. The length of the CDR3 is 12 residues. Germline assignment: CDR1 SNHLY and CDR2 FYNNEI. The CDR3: CASSPGGHIQYF. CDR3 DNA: TGTGCCAGCAGTCCAGGGGGACACATTCAGTACTTC.